The 17 T cell receptor beta chains below all came from one sample that was sequenced in a study of T cell repertoires in cytomegalovirus infection (dated by TCRdb to about 2019). The treatment or condition label, as the study defines it: in vitro stimulation with specific CMV peptide epitopes to enrich CMV-specific T cells. For these TCRs, the target antigens are not known. The run used an Illumina HiSeq 1500. TCRdb reanalyzed the raw reads on its own, using fastp at Q25 for trimming and MiXCR for clone calling, and kept in-frame beta chains. Rows are unified per CDR3 protein, each entry keeping the most common DNA and genes. The sample records hundreds of thousands of distinct CDR3 sequences, more than 40% of which are singletons. The ten largest clones capture around two fifths of the sample. Sequencing used cultured PBMCs, obtained from culture after CMV antigen stimulation. The receptor set was obtained from a human donor in good health (CMV status not recorded). Some clones in this sample may be carry-over from other donors' samples.

The rearrangement joins TRBV7-2 to TRBJ2-5; 10 bases are a match to TRBD2. Germline CDR1 is SGHTA and CDR2 is FQGNSA. With 5 bases clipped from V and 2 bases from J, the junction kept 2 bases outside the gene matches. The CDR3 spans 14 residues. DNA of the CDR3: TGTGCCAGCAGCACACTAGCGGGACAAGAGACCCAGTACTTC. As protein: CASSTLAGQETQYF.

This clonotype was detected a few times. V gene TRBV7-6 combines with J gene TRBJ2-2, with D tentatively TRBD2 (5 bases). Germline assignment: CDR1 SGHVS and CDR2 FNYEAQ. The CDR3 length is 16 residues. Trimming shortened V by 5 bases and J by 7 bases, and 20 bases separated the two germline ends. The CDR3 nucleotides are TGTGCCAGCAGCCCGAACCCGGGGAGATTGAGCGGGGAGCTGTTTTTT. Translation gives CASSPNPGRLSGELFF. The variable domain in full, with the rest retrieved from reference TRBV7-6 and TRBJ2-2, is GAGVSQSPRYKVTKRGQDVALRCDPISGHVSLYWYRQALGQGPEFLTYFNYEAQQDKSGLPNDRFSAERPEGSISTLTIQRTEQRDSAMYRCASSPNPGRLSGELFFGEGSRLTVL.

This clonotype was observed a few times. The V gene is TRBV7-6, the J gene TRBJ2-2; 13 nucleotides agree with TRBD2. CDR1 and CDR2 (germline): SGHVS, FNYEAQ. CDR3 size: 19 residues. V lost 5 bases and J lost 3; bases outside the gene matches: 12. The CDR3 DNA reads as TGTGCCAGCAGCAAGCACGGGACTAGCGGGATACGAGACACCGGGGAGCTGTTTTTT. Its protein product is CASSKHGTSGIRDTGELFF.

This clonotype was seen only a few times. This rearrangement joins TRBV14 to TRBJ2-2; a weak D match, TRBD2 (5 bases). The CDR3 consists of 15 residues. Germline CDR1 is SGHDN and CDR2 is FVKESK. Trimming removed 3 bases from V and 4 bases from J, with 12 bases in between. The CDR3 reads CASSQGERSTGELFF. In DNA form, the CDR3 reads TGTGCCAGCAGCCAGGGAGAGCGGTCCACCGGGGAGCTGTTTTTT.

The chain is built from TRBV4-2 and TRBJ2-5; D may be TRBD1 or TRBD2 (5 bases each). V lost 4 bases, J lost 7 bases, and 22 bases lay in between. In germline, CDR1 is LGHNA, CDR2 YNFKEQ. The CDR3 has 16 residues. This CDR3 is CASSPGARSGVGTQYF. In nucleotides, the CDR3 is TGTGCCAGCAGCCCCGGGGCCCGGAGCGGCGTCGGGACCCAGTACTTC.

CDR3 bases: TGTGCCAGCAGAAAGCTAGCGGGAGGGCCCTACGAGCAGTACTTC. Its translation is CASRKLAGGPYEQYF. The genes are TRBV6-9 and TRBJ2-7; the match to TRBD2 covers 12 bases. The CDR3 consists of 15 residues. The germline gives CDR1 MNHGY, CDR2 SVAAGI. V lost 6 bases, J lost 2 bases, and 5 bases stayed unmatched.

This clonotype came up a few times. The chain uses TRBV20-1 and TRBJ2-5; D is possibly TRBD1 or TRBD2 (5 bases each). The CDR3 is 12 amino acids. Germline CDR1 DFQATT, CDR2 SNEGSKA (reference sequence). The V end lost 3 bases, the J end lost 4 bases, and 9 bases lay between the germline ends. The CDR3 DNA reads TGCAGTGCTAGCGGGGCGGGAGAGACCCAGTACTTC. Translating gives CSASGAGETQYF.

The rearrangement uses TRBV2 and TRBJ2-5; TRBD2 aligns across 14 bases. V gave up 3 bases and J gave up 4 bases; unmatched junction bases: 10. The CDR3 is made up of 18 amino acids. CDR1 is SNHLY and CDR2 is FYNNEI in the germline V gene. The CDR3 sequence is CASSEQGGLAGVVETQYF. The CDR3 region has the DNA TGTGCCAGCAGTGAGCAGGGGGGACTAGCGGGAGTGGTAGAGACCCAGTACTTC.

This clonotype was seen ten or more times. The chain joins TRBV7-8 to TRBJ1-1; 7 positions agree with TRBD1. Per the germline V gene, CDR1 is SGHVS and CDR2 is FQNEAQ. Germline trimming cut 3 bases from V and 4 bases from J; bases unmatched to any gene: 2. The CDR3 is 13 amino acids. This CDR3 reads CASSFTGATEAFF. As DNA, the CDR3 is TGTGCCAGCAGCTTTACAGGGGCCACTGAAGCTTTCTTT.

The chain carries TRBV27 and TRBJ1-1; no firm D call. V lost 4 bases and J lost 4, with 13 bases in between. This CDR3 has 14 amino acids. Germline CDR1 is MNHEY and CDR2 is SMNVEV (reference sequence). The CDR3 spells CASSSIMFGTEAFF. CDR3 DNA sequence: TGTGCCAGCAGTTCTATTATGTTCGGCACTGAAGCTTTCTTT.

CDR3 coding DNA: TGTGCCAGCAGCAACGACATGAGTAGAAACACCATATATTTT. Encoded protein: CASSNDMSRNTIYF. The J gene is TRBJ1-3, the V gene TRBV5-4; unclear D gene. With 4 bases removed from V and 5 bases from J, the gap between germline ends came to 13 bases. Germline V gives CDR1 SGHNT, CDR2 YYREEE (reference sequence). The CDR3 is 14 residues long.

The V call is TRBV5-1, the J call TRBJ2-5; the match to TRBD2 covers 8 bases. J gave up 2 bases and V 4 bases, and 7 bases lay outside the gene matches. The CDR3 is 15 residues long. Germline-derived CDR1 and CDR2 are SGHRS and YFSETQ. CDR3 region: CASSIGTRGQETQYF. CDR3 coding DNA: TGCGCCAGCAGCATAGGGACTAGGGGACAAGAGACCCAGTACTTC.

The gene calls are TRBV6-2 or TRBV6-3 and TRBJ1-1, with 7 positions matching TRBD1. Germline V gene sequence: CDR1 MNHEY, CDR2 SVGEGT. J lost 3 bases, V lost 5 bases, and 9 bases had no gene match. The CDR3 covers 15 residues. The CDR3 DNA sequence: TGTGCCAGCAGTCCTTGGACAGGAGAGTACACTGAAGCTTTCTTT. The encoded protein is CASSPWTGEYTEAFF.

This chain connects TRBV7-6 to TRBJ2-3; 14 bases map to TRBD2. Germline V gene data show CDR1 as SGHVS and CDR2 as FNYEAQ. This CDR3 has 19 residues. V dropped 2 bases and J dropped 8; count of bases not matched to a gene: 15. CDR3 amino acids: CASSLQFPGLAGGEGTQYF. In DNA, the CDR3 is TGTGCCAGCAGCTTACAGTTCCCTGGACTAGCGGGAGGAGAAGGTACGCAGTATTTT.

The chain links TRBV12-3 or TRBV12-4 to TRBJ2-1; possibly TRBD2 for D (6 bases). This CDR3 is built from 16 residues. V gave up 3 bases and J gave up 7 bases, with 19 bases separating them. The CDR3 nucleotides are TGTGCCAGCAGTTTGGAGGGCCGTCGGGGGTGGAATGAGCAGTTCTTC. Protein sequence: CASSLEGRRGWNEQFF.

This chain joins TRBV7-2 and TRBJ2-4, with no clear D. The germline V gene encodes CDR1 SGHTA and CDR2 FQGNSA. The CDR3 spans 15 residues. V was clipped by 4 bases and J by 0 bases, with 10 bases between them. CDR3 residues: CASSSTKGAKNIQYF. In DNA form, the CDR3 reads TGTGCCAGCAGCTCAACGAAAGGAGCCAAAAACATTCAGTACTTC.

In its sample, this clonotype was seen a few times. V and J are TRBV6-5 and TRBJ2-4, with D perhaps given as TRBD1 or TRBD2 (6 bases each). CDR1 is MNHEY, CDR2 SVGAGI, per germline. CDR3 length equals 17 residues. Trimming cost V 6 bases and J 2 bases, with 20 bases left between them. CDR3 DNA sequence: TGTGCCAGCAGCCCCTTGGGGGGCCTGAGCTCCAAAAACATTCAGTACTTC. Its protein product is CASSPLGGLSSKNIQYF.